These 26 T cell receptor beta chains share one sample of origin, sequenced in a study of cytomegalovirus exposure and HLA in healthy donors. A multiplex PCR was run with 60 Vbeta primers and 13 Jbeta primers. Method: immunoSEQ multiplex PCR; TCRdb's copy keeps in-frame clones and lacks some. The repertoire has 220,000 or so clones, approximately 80% of them found once; the top ten carry about 1.7%. The specimen was PBMCs. The receptors shown here come from a man aged 45 to 65 in good health and CMV-seronegative.

The chain recombines TRBV4-1 with TRBJ2-5, with 8 bases matching TRBD1. After removal of 4 bases from V and 1 base from J, the junction contained 11 bases not matched to a gene. CDR3 length: 17 amino acids. CDR1 and CDR2 from the germline V gene are MGHRA and YSYEKL. CDR3 DNA sequence: TGCGCCAGCAGCCGAGACAGCCAGGGGGCTTCCCAAGAGACCCAGTACTTC. Protein product: CASSRDSQGASQETQYF.

The chain uses TRBV27 and TRBJ2-1, with D perhaps matching TRBD2 (6 bases). The CDR3 length is 17 residues. Trimming shortened V by 4 bases and J by 9 bases, and 25 bases separated the two germline ends. Germline loops: CDR1 MNHEY, CDR2 SMNVEV (reference sequence). In nucleotides, the CDR3 is TGTGCCAGCAGTTCATCCCGGGGGAGGCCTGGGTTCGGTGAGCAGTTCTTC. It translates to CASSSSRGRPGFGEQFF.

The chain couples TRBV10-2 to TRBJ2-3, with 8 bases fitting TRBD2. The junction had 8 bases not matched to a gene; V was cut back by 8 bases and J by 4 bases. Germline values: CDR1 WSHSY, CDR2 SAAADI. This CDR3 has 14 amino acids. CDR3 region: CASGPGLVADTQYF. In DNA form, the CDR3 reads TGCGCCAGCGGGCCGGGACTAGTGGCAGATACGCAGTATTTT.

The CDR3: CASSGTGGSNTEAFF. As DNA, the CDR3 is TGTGCCAGCTCAGGTACAGGGGGATCGAACACTGAAGCTTTCTTT. This chain joins TRBV18 and TRBJ1-1; 8 bases are shared with TRBD1. The germline V gene has CDR1 KGHSH and CDR2 LQKENI. This CDR3 has 15 residues. J gave up 1 base and V 5 bases, and 6 bases lay outside the gene matches.

This clone was recorded a few times. The sample holds other DNA sequences that translate to the same CDR3. The chain has TRBV27 and TRBJ1-1; 9 positions match TRBD1. Germline V gives CDR1 MNHEY, CDR2 SMNVEV (reference sequence). The J segment lost 1 base and the V segment lost 6 bases, leaving 0 bases of the junction unmatched. This CDR3 region has 13 residues. The DNA of the CDR3 is TGTGCCAGCAGGGACAGGGGGAACACTGAAGCTTTCTTT. Amino acid sequence: CASRDRGNTEAFF.

The chain has TRBV11-3 and TRBJ2-7, with 7 bases aligning to TRBD2. The CDR3 is 14 residues long. The V gene's germline CDR1 is SGHNT and CDR2 YENEEA. J gave up 0 bases and V 3 bases, and 2 bases lay outside the gene matches. The CDR3 DNA sequence: TGTGCCAGCAGCTTGGGCGGGAGCTCCTACGAGCAGTACTTC. It codes for CASSLGGSSYEQYF.

This chain joins TRBV9 and TRBJ2-5; 8 nucleotides align to TRBD1. The ends lost 3 bases at V and 0 bases at J; junction bases unmatched: 7. CDR3 length: 16 amino acids. CDR1 is SGDLS, CDR2 YYNGEE, per germline. CDR3 DNA: TGTGCCAGCAGCGCCCGGACAGGGCTGAACCAAGAGACCCAGTACTTC. This codes for CASSARTGLNQETQYF.

The chain combines TRBV28 with TRBJ2-1; possible D gene TRBD2, 6 bases. CDR3 length: 12 residues. Trimming removed 6 bases at V and 7 bases at J, with 10 bases between. Germline-derived CDR1 and CDR2 are MDHEN and SYDVKM. The CDR3 region is CASSPRENEQFF. The DNA of the CDR3 is TGTGCCAGCAGCCCCCGGGAGAATGAGCAGTTCTTC.

The gene calls are TRBV27 and TRBJ2-1, with 7 positions matching TRBD1. V lost 5 bases, J lost 0 bases, and 4 bases stayed unmatched. The CDR3 totals 15 residues. Germline V gene sequence: CDR1 MNHEY, CDR2 SMNVEV (reference sequence). CDR3 amino acids: CASSEGQASYNEQFF. As DNA, the CDR3 is TGTGCCAGCAGTGAAGGACAGGCCTCCTACAATGAGCAGTTCTTC.

The V gene is TRBV5-6, the J gene TRBJ2-1, with 9 positions matching TRBD2. Per germline, CDR1 SGHDT and CDR2 YYEEEE. CDR3 length equals 16 residues. Trimming cost V 0 bases and J 3 bases; bases outside gene matches: 4. The CDR3 protein is CASSLAAGGLYNEQFF. Here the CDR3 DNA reads TGTGCCAGCAGCTTGGCTGCGGGAGGGCTCTACAATGAGCAGTTCTTC.

The rearrangement links TRBV4-1 to TRBJ2-7; 8 nucleotides align to TRBD2. Germline assignment: CDR1 MGHRA and CDR2 YSYEKL. CDR3 length: 14 residues. V shed 4 bases and J 6 bases; nucleotides not matched to a gene: 8. CDR3 amino acids: CASSPQGLDLEQYF. DNA for the CDR3: TGCGCCAGCAGCCCTCAGGGACTAGATCTCGAGCAGTACTTC.

The CDR3 is CASSYSTGGRSTEAFF. CDR3 DNA: TGTGCCAGCAGTTACTCGACCGGGGGGCGCAGCACTGAAGCTTTCTTT. V is TRBV6-5 and J is TRBJ1-1, with D perhaps matching TRBD1 (6 bases). This CDR3 is 16 amino acids long. V was trimmed by 0 bases and J by 4 bases, leaving 15 bases between them. Germline CDR1 reads MNHEY; CDR2 reads SVGAGI.

V usage is TRBV15 and J usage is TRBJ1-2, with a possible D match to TRBD1 (6 bases). V shed 1 base and J shed 2 bases, with 8 bases lying between them. CDR1 LNHNV and CDR2 YYDKDF come from the germline V gene (reference sequence). This CDR3 region has 14 residues. The CDR3 spells CATSRGRGNYGYTF. CDR3 sequence (DNA): TGTGCCACCAGCAGAGGCAGGGGAAACTATGGCTACACCTTC.

This clone was counted a few times. The rearrangement uses TRBV19 and TRBJ1-1; the match to TRBD1 covers 9 bases. After removal of 7 bases from V and 5 bases from J, the junction contained 11 bases not matched to a gene. CDR3 size: 15 residues. Germline CDR1 reads LNHDA; CDR2 reads SQIVND (reference sequence). The CDR3 sequence is CASKTTQGAWTEAFF. CDR3 DNA sequence: TGTGCCAGTAAAACCACACAGGGGGCGTGGACTGAAGCTTTCTTT.

J is TRBJ1-3 and V is TRBV19, with D possibly TRBD1 on 5 matching bases. From germline, CDR1 is LNHDA and CDR2 SQIVND (reference sequence). Between the trimmed V and J ends, which lost 8 bases and 4 bases, there was a span of 15 bases. This CDR3 has 14 residues. CDR3 loop: CASSHGGNGNTIYF. CDR3 nucleotides: TGTGCCAGTTCCCACGGGGGAAACGGAAACACCATATATTTT.

V and J are TRBV9 and TRBJ2-1, with D possibly TRBD2 on 5 matching bases. Germline V lookup: CDR1 SGDLS, CDR2 YYNGEE. V lost 0 bases, J lost 3 bases, and 10 bases lay in between. This CDR3 has 15 amino acids. The CDR3 nucleotides are TGTGCCAGCAGCGTAGGTGGGAGTAACTACAATGAGCAGTTCTTC. It encodes CASSVGGSNYNEQFF.

The J gene is TRBJ1-2, the V gene TRBV14, with a tentative D call TRBD1 (5 bases). The germline CDR1 and CDR2 sequences are SGHDN and FVKESK. The CDR3 consists of 17 residues. V was pared by 0 bases and J by 5 bases, with 19 bases between. CDR3 loop: CASSQDSLGGTWYGYTF. The CDR3 nucleotides read TGTGCCAGCAGCCAAGATTCCTTAGGCGGGACCTGGTATGGCTACACCTTC.

This chain uses TRBV9 with TRBJ2-2, with TRBD1 identical over 9 bases. The CDR3 has 18 amino acids. Germline V lookup: CDR1 SGDLS, CDR2 YYNGEE. V shed 1 base, J shed 4 bases, and the junction held 11 bases outside the gene matches. The CDR3 protein is CASSVQQMGQGATGELFF. For the CDR3, the DNA is TGTGCCAGCAGCGTACAACAAATGGGACAGGGTGCCACCGGGGAGCTGTTTTTT. Variable domain in full (rest from reference TRBV9 and TRBJ2-2): DSGVTQTPKHLITATGQRVTLRCSPRSGDLSVYWYQQSLDQGLQFLIQYYNGEERAKGNILERFSAQQFPDLHSELNLSSLELGDSALYFCASSVQQMGQGATGELFFGEGSRLTVL.

This sequence joins TRBV6-5 and TRBJ2-2; 7 bases map to TRBD1. Germline values: CDR1 MNHEY, CDR2 SVGAGI. V lost 6 bases, J lost 7 bases, and 8 bases stayed unmatched. This CDR3 is built from 14 residues. CDR3 DNA sequence: TGTGCCAGCAGGCCGACAGGGAGTATCGGGGAGCTGTTTTTT. Amino acids: CASRPTGSIGELFF.

The V and J genes are TRBV28 and TRBJ2-1; no clear D gene. This CDR3 spans 14 amino acids. The V gene lost 5 bases and the J gene lost 4 bases, with 12 bases spanning the gap. In germline, CDR1 is MDHEN, CDR2 SYDVKM. The CDR3 DNA is TGTGCCAGCAGTCCACCCCCGACTTACAATGAGCAGTTCTTC. It is translated as CASSPPPTYNEQFF.

The CDR3 coding sequence is TGTGCCAGCAGCTCCACCGGGTCTAGCGGGATCGATGAGCAGTTCTTC. It yields the protein CASSSTGSSGIDEQFF. This chain joins TRBV7-9 and TRBJ2-1, with 9 nucleotides matching TRBD2. Germline V gene sequence: CDR1 SEHNR, CDR2 FQNEAQ (reference sequence). This CDR3 is built from 16 residues. With 4 bases clipped from V and 8 bases from J, the junction kept 12 bases outside the gene matches.

The chain employs TRBV2 and TRBJ2-7; 14 bases are a match to TRBD2. From germline, CDR1 is SNHLY and CDR2 FYNNEI. The CDR3 totals 15 residues. The V gene end was trimmed by 4 bases and the J gene end by 6 bases; junction bases not matched to a gene: 5. The CDR3 region is CASSGSGTSGSEQYF. CDR3 nucleotide sequence: TGTGCCAGCAGTGGGTCAGGGACTAGCGGGAGCGAGCAGTACTTC.

This chain joins TRBV9 and TRBJ2-7; 10 positions match TRBD1. Germline V gene sequence: CDR1 SGDLS, CDR2 YYNGEE. Trimming took 3 bases from V and 6 from J; bases not matched to a gene: 6. This CDR3 contains 14 residues. This CDR3 reads CASSALGTGVEQYF. For the CDR3, the DNA is TGTGCCAGCAGCGCCCTCGGGACAGGGGTCGAGCAGTACTTC. The variable domain in full, with the rest retrieved from reference TRBV9 and TRBJ2-7, is DSGVTQTPKHLITATGQRVTLRCSPRSGDLSVYWYQQSLDQGLQFLIQYYNGEERAKGNILERFSAQQFPDLHSELNLSSLELGDSALYFCASSALGTGVEQYFGPGTRLTVT.

DNA of the CDR3: TGTGCCAGCAGCTTGGCCCGTTACACCGGGGAGCTGTTTTTT. This codes for CASSLARYTGELFF. The V call is TRBV5-8, the J call TRBJ2-2; D unresolved. V lost 0 bases to trimming and J lost 3 bases, with 6 bases between them. Germline CDR1 is SGHTS and CDR2 is YDEGEE. The CDR3 totals 14 residues.

V is TRBV19 and J is TRBJ2-7, with a weak D call TRBD2 (6 bases). V shed 7 bases and J shed 6 bases, with 22 bases lying between them. The CDR3 is 15 amino acids. Germline V gene lookup returns CDR1 LNHDA and CDR2 SQIVND (reference sequence). CDR3: CASTLGTGDSGEQYF. The CDR3 region has the DNA TGTGCCAGTACCCTAGGGACGGGGGATTCGGGCGAGCAGTACTTC. Using reference TRBV19 and TRBJ2-7 for the parts outside the CDR3, the full variable domain is DGGITQSPKYLFRKEGQNVTLSCEQNLNHDAMYWYRQDPGQGLRLIYYSQIVNDFQKGDIAEGYSVSREKKESFPLTVTSAQKNPTAFYLCASTLGTGDSGEQYFGPGTRLTVT.

This clone was picked up a small number of times. Other DNA sequences within the sample encode an identical CDR3. This chain links TRBV19 with TRBJ2-3; 7 bases are shared with TRBD2. This CDR3 spans 15 amino acids. After removal of 1 base from V and 2 bases from J, the junction contained 3 bases not matched to a gene. Germline assignment: CDR1 LNHDA and CDR2 SQIVND (reference sequence). The CDR3 nucleotides are TGTGCCAGTAGTATAGGAGGGAGGGTCACAGATACGCAGTATTTT. Protein sequence: CASSIGGRVTDTQYF.